This T cell receptor (beta chain) appears in the sequencing data of a study of monozygotic twins with inflammatory bowel disease. The study, taken as a whole, reports: Against healthy co-twins, IBD patients had lower TCRbeta diversity (measured by inverse Simpson).

A note on this clonotype: Antigen unknown.

CDR1 ENHRY and CDR2 SYGVKD come from the germline V gene. The CDR3 consists of 12 residues. Each CDR3 protein gets one entry in TCRdb, which reprocessed the 5' RACE reads and gives no DNA. There are 110,000 or so distinct CDR3 sequences in the sample, with under 15% held by the top ten. Phlebotomy per donor yielded a single 2.5 ml blood sample. This chain links TRBV10-3 with TRBJ1-5; the TCRdb call, TRBD1, lacks DNA for checking. The material sequenced was blood. This receptor was identified in a human donor with ulcerative colitis or Crohn's disease, or a healthy co-twin of an affected twin (not recorded which). The CDR3 is CAIKGTNQPQHF.